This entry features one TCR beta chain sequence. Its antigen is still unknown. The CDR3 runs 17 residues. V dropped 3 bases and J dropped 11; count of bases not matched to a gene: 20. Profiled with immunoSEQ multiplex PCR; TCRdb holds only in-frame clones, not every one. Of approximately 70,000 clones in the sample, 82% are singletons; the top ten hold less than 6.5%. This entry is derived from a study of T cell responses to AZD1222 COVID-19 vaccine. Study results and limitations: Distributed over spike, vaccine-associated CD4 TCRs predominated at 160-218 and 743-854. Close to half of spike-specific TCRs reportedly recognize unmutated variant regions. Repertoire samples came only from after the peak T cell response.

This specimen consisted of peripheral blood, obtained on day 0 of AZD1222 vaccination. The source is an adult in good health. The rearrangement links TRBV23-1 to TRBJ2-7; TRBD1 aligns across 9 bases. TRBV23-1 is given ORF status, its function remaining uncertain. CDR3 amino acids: CASSHNFQGQGEKTKYF. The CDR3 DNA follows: TGCGCCAGCAGTCACAATTTTCAGGGACAGGGAGAGAAAACGAAGTACTTC.